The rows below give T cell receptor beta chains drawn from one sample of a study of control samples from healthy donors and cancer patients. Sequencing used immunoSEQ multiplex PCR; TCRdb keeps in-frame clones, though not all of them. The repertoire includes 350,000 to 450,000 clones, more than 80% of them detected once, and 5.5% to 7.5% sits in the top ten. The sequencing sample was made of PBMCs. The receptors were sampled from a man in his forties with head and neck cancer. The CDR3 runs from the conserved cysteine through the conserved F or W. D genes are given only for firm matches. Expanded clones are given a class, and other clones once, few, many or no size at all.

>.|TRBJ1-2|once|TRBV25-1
CASSEYGGRVYGYTF
TGTGCCAGCAGTGAATATGGAGGGAGAGTATATGGCTACACCTTC
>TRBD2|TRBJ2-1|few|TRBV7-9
CASSSPGLVVVEQFF
TGTGCCAGCAGCTCCCCGGGACTAGTAGTTGTTGAGCAGTTCTTC
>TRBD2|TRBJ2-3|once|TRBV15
CATSRQLAGDTDTQYF
TGTGCCACCAGCAGGCAACTAGCGGGGGACACAGATACGCAGTATTTT
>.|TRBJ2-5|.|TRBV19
CASNDYQETQYF
TGTGCCAGTAACGATTACCAAGAGACCCAGTACTTC
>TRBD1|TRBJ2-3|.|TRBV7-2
CASSVDRGPDTQYF
TGTGCCAGCAGCGTGGACAGGGGACCAGATACGCAGTATTTT
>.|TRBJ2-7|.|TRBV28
CASSNHGPYEQYF
TGTGCCAGCAGTAACCACGGCCCCTACGAGCAGTACTTC
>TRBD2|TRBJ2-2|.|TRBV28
CASSGVGGLARAGELFF
TGTGCCAGCAGCGGCGTCGGAGGACTAGCAAGGGCCGGGGAGCTGTTTTTT
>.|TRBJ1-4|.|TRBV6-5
CASSYSGEKLFF
TGTGCCAGCAGTTACTCAGGAGAAAAACTGTTTTTT
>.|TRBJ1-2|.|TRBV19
CASSSSFNYGYTF
TGTGCCAGTAGTTCCAGCTTTAACTATGGCTACACCTTC
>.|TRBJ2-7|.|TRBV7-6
CASSLGIIREQYF
TGTGCCAGCAGCTTGGGGATCATACGAGAGCAGTACTTC
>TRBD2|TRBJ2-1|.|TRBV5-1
CASSPGTSGDSYNEQFF
TGCGCCAGCAGCCCGGGGACTAGCGGGGATTCCTACAATGAGCAGTTCTTC
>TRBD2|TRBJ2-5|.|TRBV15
CATSSPWTSGQETQYF
TGTGCCACCAGCAGTCCTTGGACTAGCGGACAAGAGACCCAGTACTTC
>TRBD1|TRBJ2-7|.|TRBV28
CASTATGAEQYF
TGTGCCAGCACCGCGACAGGGGCCGAGCAGTACTTC
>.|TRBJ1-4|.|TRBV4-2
CASGQDGKLSEKLFF
TGTGCCAGCGGCCAAGATGGAAAGCTTTCTGAAAAACTGTTTTTT
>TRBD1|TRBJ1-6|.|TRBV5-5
CASSLVAGGNSPLHF
TGTGCCAGCAGCTTGGTGGCAGGGGGTAATTCACCCCTCCACTTT
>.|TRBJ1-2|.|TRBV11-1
CASSFEDAGTYGYTF
TGTGCCAGCAGCTTCGAGGATGCAGGGACCTATGGCTACACCTTC
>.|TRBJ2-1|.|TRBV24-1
CATSDLRSAVGSSYNEQFF
TGTGCCACCAGTGATTTGCGGAGTGCGGTGGGGAGCTCCTACAATGAGCAGTTCTTC
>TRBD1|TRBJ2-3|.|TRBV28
CASSFSFRDRDPDTQYF
TGTGCCAGCAGTTTTTCCTTTCGGGACAGGGATCCAGATACGCAGTATTTT
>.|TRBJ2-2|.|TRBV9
CASSDPYSGGNTGELFF
TGTGCCAGCAGCGATCCCTATAGCGGAGGGAACACCGGGGAGCTGTTTTTT
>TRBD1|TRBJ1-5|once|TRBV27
CASSSDRGSEPQHF
TGTGCCAGCAGTTCAGACAGGGGGTCAGAGCCCCAGCATTTT
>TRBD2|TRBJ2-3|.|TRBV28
CASSPGASGGSLTDTQYF
TGTGCCAGCAGCCCAGGGGCTAGCGGGGGGAGCCTCACAGATACGCAGTATTTT
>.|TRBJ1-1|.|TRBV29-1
CSVVFYLNTEAFF
TGCAGCGTTGTATTCTACCTGAACACTGAAGCTTTCTTT
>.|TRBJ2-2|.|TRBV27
CASSLPTGTSTGELFF
TGTGCCAGCAGTCTACCGACCGGGACATCCACCGGGGAGCTGTTTTTT